This T cell receptor beta chain was retrieved from a study of healthy donors' naive CD4 and CD8 T cells. The study's findings and limits: Chains were not paired, since alpha and beta were sequenced in bulk.

A linear amplification protocol produced the TCR libraries from roughly 550 ng of total RNA. TCRdb processed the reads anew with MiXCR; each CDR3 protein has one entry. The table records approximately 200,000 distinct CDR3 sequences, 65% to 75% of them present only once. V shed 1 base and J shed 0 bases, with 7 bases lying between them. The CDR3 is 13 residues long. Germline V gene sequence: CDR1 SQVTM, CDR2 ANQGSEA. The sample holds a few counts of this clonotype. Its antigen is not identified. This TCR came from a pool of human donors in good health; the sample pools cells from several healthy donors. This sequence joins TRBV29-1 and TRBJ2-7; D is uncertain. The sequenced material came from naive CD4+ and CD8+ T cells sorted from blood, pooled from several donors. The CDR3 reads CSVEAPDSYEQYF. The CDR3 DNA follows: TGCAGCGTTGAAGCTCCCGACTCCTACGAGCAGTACTTC.